The 23 T cell receptor beta chains given below trace back to one sample, sequenced in a study of response to subunit inactivated influenza vaccine. TCRdb processed the RT-PCR reads anew with MiXCR; each CDR3 protein has one entry. The table records fewer than 400,000 distinct CDR3 sequences, roughly 22% of them present only once. The sequencing here drew on PBMCs from blood, taken about 19 months after vaccination. The receptors stem from a man between 45 and 75 years old who received an inactivated influenza vaccine.

The rearrangement uses TRBV6-5 and TRBJ2-7, with 9 bases fitting TRBD1. The CDR3 is made up of 14 amino acids. J gave up 4 bases and V 4 bases, and 5 bases lay outside the gene matches. Germline values: CDR1 MNHEY, CDR2 SVGAGI. This CDR3 is CASSSYRGLYEQYF. CDR3 nucleotides: TGTGCCAGCAGTTCATACAGGGGGCTTTACGAGCAGTACTTC.

The chain couples TRBV4-2 to TRBJ1-2; no clear D. This CDR3 spans 14 amino acids. The germline gives CDR1 LGHNA, CDR2 YNFKEQ. Trimming pared 1 base from V and 6 bases from J, leaving 12 bases between. The DNA of the CDR3 is TGTGCCAGCAGCCAAGGTGGGGAGGGAGATGGCTACACCTTC. It specifies CASSQGGEGDGYTF.

The rearrangement links TRBV19 to TRBJ1-4; D ambiguous. V was cut by 1 base and J by 4 bases, with 7 bases left in between. CDR1 is LNHDA and CDR2 is SQIVND in the germline V gene (reference sequence). CDR3 length: 14 amino acids. Here the CDR3 DNA reads TGTGCCAGTAGTATAGGGAGGTTTAATGAAAAACTGTTTTTT. Protein product: CASSIGRFNEKLFF.

V is TRBV10-3 and J is TRBJ2-1; 7 nucleotides match TRBD2. CDR3 size: 17 residues. CDR1 and CDR2 (germline): ENHRY, SYGVKD. V shed 0 bases, J shed 5 bases, and the junction held 10 bases outside the gene matches. In DNA, the CDR3 is TGTGCCATCAGTGAGTCGTTCCCCGGGGAGGGCCACAATGAGCAGTTCTTC. It yields the protein CAISESFPGEGHNEQFF.

The rearrangement joins TRBV2 to TRBJ1-5, with D perhaps TRBD1 (5 bases). Germline V gives CDR1 SNHLY, CDR2 FYNNEI. The CDR3 is 14 amino acids. Deletions cut 6 bases from V and 5 bases from J, with 14 bases between. This CDR3 reads CASRAGRMDQPQHF. CDR3 nucleotides: TGTGCCAGCAGAGCAGGGCGAATGGATCAGCCCCAGCATTTT.

The V gene is TRBV2, the J gene TRBJ1-5; D is undetermined. V lost 3 bases and J lost 2, with 8 bases in between. The CDR3 length is 14 residues. Germline loops: CDR1 SNHLY, CDR2 FYNNEI. Here the CDR3 reads CASSDSWGNQPQHF. As DNA, the CDR3 is TGTGCCAGCAGTGATTCTTGGGGCAATCAGCCCCAGCATTTT.

A few counts support this clonotype. V usage is TRBV7-6 and J usage is TRBJ2-3; D call uncertain. The length of the CDR3 is 17 residues. Germline CDR1 is SGHVS and CDR2 is FNYEAQ. Trimming shortened V by 0 bases and J by 3 bases, and 16 bases separated the two germline ends. CDR3 DNA sequence: TGTGCCAGCAGCTTAGCGGGTAGCCCCTCTCTAACAGATACGCAGTATTTT. Its translation: CASSLAGSPSLTDTQYF.

The chain has TRBV28 and TRBJ2-7, with D possibly being TRBD1 (6 bases). Trimming pared 6 bases from V and 2 bases from J, leaving 14 bases between. Looked up from germline, CDR1 is MDHEN and CDR2 is SYDVKM. This CDR3 region has 14 residues. The CDR3 DNA reads TGTGCCAGCAGACCCACAGGGATTGCCTACGAGCAGTACTTC. Encoded protein: CASRPTGIAYEQYF.

The V call is TRBV20-1, the J call TRBJ2-5; TRBD2 matches at 12 bases. CDR1 is DFQATT and CDR2 is SNEGSKA in the germline V gene (reference sequence). CDR3 length: 15 amino acids. V lost 5 bases and J lost 1; bases outside the gene matches: 5. CDR3 bases: TGCAGTGCTCCTCGGACTAGCGGGACCCAAGAGACCCAGTACTTC. It codes for CSAPRTSGTQETQYF.

Regarding this clonotype: Since no conserved phenylalanine or tryptophan closes the CDR3, a read error is the likely cause. V is TRBV2 and J is TRBJ1-5; D not resolved. Per the germline V gene, CDR1 is SNHLY and CDR2 is FYNNEI. V was clipped by 1 base and J by 0 bases, with 7 bases between them. The CDR3 runs to 15 residues. CDR3 in amino acids: CASSEVDYSNQPQHI. DNA for the CDR3: TGTGCCAGCAGTGAAGTGGACTATAGCAATCAGCCCCAGCATATT.

This clonotype was observed many times. V is TRBV2 and J is TRBJ2-7, with D perhaps matching TRBD1 (6 bases). Per germline, CDR1 SNHLY and CDR2 FYNNEI. Trimming removed 8 bases from V and 2 bases from J, with 19 bases in between. The CDR3 spans 15 residues. The CDR3 sequence: CASAHRDIRPYEQYF. Here the CDR3 DNA reads TGTGCCAGCGCTCACCGGGACATCCGGCCCTACGAGCAGTACTTC.

V and J are TRBV20-1 and TRBJ2-1; TRBD2 matches at 10 bases. The CDR3 has 12 residues. CDR1 is DFQATT and CDR2 is SNEGSKA in the germline V gene (reference sequence). The ends lost 2 bases at V and 10 bases at J; junction bases unmatched: 2. This CDR3 reads CSARLAGVEQFF. In nucleotides, the CDR3 is TGCAGTGCTAGACTAGCGGGAGTCGAGCAGTTCTTC.

V usage is TRBV5-5 and J usage is TRBJ1-6; D is unclear. Germline CDR1 reads SGHKS; CDR2 reads YYEKEE (reference sequence). V was cut by 2 bases and J by 0 bases, with 12 bases left in between. The CDR3 is 17 amino acids. The CDR3 sequence: CASSFETASSYNSPLHF. The CDR3 nucleotides read TGTGCCAGCAGCTTCGAAACAGCTAGCTCCTATAATTCACCCCTCCACTTT.

For this clonotype: One end of the junction varies from germline; a read error may be responsible. The chain carries TRBV7-2 and TRBJ2-7; possible D gene TRBD1, 6 bases. The germline gives CDR1 SGHTA, CDR2 FQGNSA. The CDR3 totals 15 residues. CDR3 in DNA: TGTGCCAGCAGCCTAGCTGGACAGACGATGTACGAGCAGTACTTC. Encoded protein: CASSLAGQTMYEQYF.

This rearrangement joins TRBV4-2 to TRBJ1-4, with TRBD1 as a possible D gene (6 bases). V was pared by 4 bases and J by 4 bases, with 16 bases between. The germline CDR1 and CDR2 sequences are LGHNA and YNFKEQ. The CDR3 covers 16 residues. The CDR3 DNA reads TGTGCCAGCAGCCGCAATCCGGGACAACGTAATGAAAAACTGTTTTTT. This gives the protein CASSRNPGQRNEKLFF.

This clonotype was observed at least ten times. The gene calls are TRBV6-1 and TRBJ2-5, with D tentatively TRBD1 (6 bases). Germline-derived CDR1 and CDR2 are MNHNS and SASEGT. The V end was cut by 7 bases, the J end by 3 bases, with 12 bases between. This CDR3 contains 13 residues. The CDR3 DNA follows: TGTGCCAGCACGGGCAGGGGCAAAGAGACCCAGTACTTC. It encodes CASTGRGKETQYF.

This clonotype was seen a handful of times. This chain joins TRBV6-5 and TRBJ2-7; D gene unclear. The germline gives CDR1 MNHEY, CDR2 SVGAGI. V was clipped by 5 bases and J by 4 bases, with 9 bases between them. This CDR3 is built from 12 residues. For the CDR3, the DNA is TGTGCCAGCAGTCAAGTTAGGTACGAGCAGTACTTC. It is translated as CASSQVRYEQYF.

The chain combines TRBV20-1 with TRBJ1-2; 7 bases map to TRBD1. V was clipped by 0 bases and J by 7 bases; unmatched bases: 8. The CDR3 runs to 14 residues. Looked up from germline, CDR1 is DFQATT and CDR2 is SNEGSKA (reference sequence). This CDR3 is CSARDRGRVGGYTF. The CDR3 region has the DNA TGCAGTGCTAGAGATAGGGGGCGCGTAGGTGGCTACACCTTC.

This clonotype has a handful of counts. The chain couples TRBV7-6 to TRBJ2-3; 10 bases align to TRBD2. Trimming took 5 bases from V and 6 from J; bases not matched to a gene: 8. Germline lookup yields CDR1 SGHVS and CDR2 FNYEAQ. This CDR3 contains 15 residues. CDR3 sequence: CASSLTLAGSDTQYF. The DNA for the CDR3 is TGTGCCAGCAGCCTAACACTAGCGGGATCTGATACGCAGTATTTT.

This clonotype was seen repeatedly, ten times or more. V is TRBV7-6 and J is TRBJ1-1; D is unresolved. CDR1 and CDR2 from the germline V gene are SGHVS and FNYEAQ. CDR3 size: 15 residues. The ends were cut back, 4 bases at V and 4 bases at J, with 16 bases in the middle. CDR3 region: CASSWVIGPATEAFF. The CDR3, as DNA: TGTGCCAGCAGCTGGGTAATTGGCCCTGCCACTGAAGCTTTCTTT. Together with reference TRBV7-6 and TRBJ1-1, the CDR3 gives the full variable domain: GAGVSQSPRYKVTKRGQDVALRCDPISGHVSLYWYRQALGQGPEFLTYFNYEAQQDKSGLPNDRFSAERPEGSISTLTIQRTEQRDSAMYRCASSWVIGPATEAFFGQGTRLTVV.

This chain links TRBV20-1 with TRBJ2-6; 10 nucleotides agree with TRBD1. The V gene end was trimmed by 4 bases and the J gene end by 0 bases; junction bases not matched to a gene: 12. The CDR3 contains 19 residues. CDR1 DFQATT and CDR2 SNEGSKA come from the germline V gene (reference sequence). The CDR3 reads CSAKIRLGQGYSGANVLTF. CDR3 bases: TGCAGTGCTAAAATTCGATTGGGACAGGGGTACTCTGGGGCCAACGTCCTGACTTTC.

A few counts support this clonotype. V gene TRBV3-1 combines with J gene TRBJ2-1, with D maybe TRBD1 (5 bases). Germline V gives CDR1 LGHDT, CDR2 YNNKEL (reference sequence). Trimming pared 1 base from V and 10 bases from J, leaving 11 bases between. This CDR3 comprises 13 residues. The CDR3 spells CASSQAAQGEQFF. For the CDR3, the DNA is TGTGCCAGCAGCCAAGCCGCCCAGGGAGAGCAGTTCTTC.

This rearrangement joins TRBV11-2 to TRBJ2-5, with D possibly matching TRBD1 (5 bases). Trimming pared 1 base from V and 5 bases from J, leaving 11 bases between. In germline, CDR1 is SGHAT, CDR2 FQNNGV. The CDR3 length is 14 residues. The CDR3 DNA reads as TGTGCCAGCAGCTTAGTAGGGGCCCGGGAGACCCAGTACTTC. Its protein product is CASSLVGARETQYF.